Sequencing of this TCR beta chain was carried out in a study of response to subunit inactivated influenza vaccine. Findings and caveats of the study: Seasonal influenza vaccination, on each occasion, was suggested by the authors to recruit few new T cells.

TCRdb reanalysed the RT-PCR reads using MiXCR and keeps one entry per CDR3 protein. The data show some 600,000 distinct CDR3 sequences, around 15% seen once. The CDR3 has 14 amino acids. With 6 bases removed from V and 4 bases from J, the gap between germline ends came to 13 bases. This clonotype was observed a handful of times. Its antigen is as yet unknown. This sequence was found in a man aged 45 to 65 who received an inactivated influenza vaccine. The source material was PBMCs from blood, sampled 14 to 15 days before vaccination. The chain couples TRBV12-3 or TRBV12-4 to TRBJ1-3; the D is unclear. DNA for the CDR3: TGTGCCAGCAGCGGGTGGAAAGGAGGAAACACCATATATTTT. Its protein is CASSGWKGGNTIYF.